A single sample is the source of the 6 T cell receptor beta chains below, sequenced in a study of technical replicates of blood from a handful of donors. Here immunoSEQ multiplex PCR was the method, and the copy in TCRdb shows in-frame clones only, minus some. The profile shows tens of thousands of clones, nearly 98% of them singletons. The material sequenced was T cells isolated from PBMCs. The receptor set was obtained from a human donor in good health.

This chain uses TRBV7-9 with TRBJ2-3; a possible D gene is TRBD2 (6 bases). The CDR3 is 16 residues long. Germline CDR1 reads SEHNR; CDR2 reads FQNEAQ (reference sequence). With 4 bases removed from V and 10 bases from J, the gap between germline ends came to 24 bases. DNA for the CDR3: TGTGCCAGCAGCTCCTTGAATGGCGGGGCTCCCCGAGCGCAGTATTTT. Translated: CASSSLNGGAPRAQYF.

The rearrangement joins TRBV7-2 to TRBJ2-5, with D perhaps matching TRBD2 (7 bases). Trimming left V 5 bases short and J 5 bases short, with 24 bases between. Germline CDR1 SGHTA, CDR2 FQGNSA. The CDR3 contains 17 residues. As DNA, the CDR3 is TGTGCCAGCAGCCCATGGGGATCGAGGGGGGGCATGGAGACCCAGTACTTC. Translation: CASSPWGSRGGMETQYF.

CDR3 protein: CASSLGGDEKLFF. The CDR3 bases are TGTGCCAGCAGCTTAGGGGGAGATGAAAAACTGTTTTTT. V is TRBV11-2 and J is TRBJ1-4; no clear D gene. The CDR3 is 13 residues long. V lost 1 base, J lost 6 bases, and 6 bases lay in between. Germline V CDR1 and CDR2: SGHAT, FQNNGV.

The chain combines TRBV5-4 with TRBJ2-5; 12 nucleotides line up with TRBD2. The trim removed 3 bases at V and 5 bases at J, leaving 14 bases unmatched. This CDR3 is built from 18 residues. CDR1 is SGHNT, CDR2 YYREEE, per germline (reference sequence). The DNA of the CDR3 is TGTGCCAGCAGCTCGAGCGGGACTGGACTAGCGGGATTGGAGACCCAGTACTTC. Its protein is CASSSSGTGLAGLETQYF. Full variable domain (outside the CDR3, taken from reference TRBV5-4 and TRBJ2-5): ETGVTQSPTHLIKTRGQQVTLRCSSQSGHNTVSWYQQALGQGPQFIFQYYREEENGRGNFPPRFSGLQFPNYSSELNVNALELDDSALYLCASSSSGTGLAGLETQYFGPGTRLLVL.

The chain has TRBV11-3 and TRBJ2-2, with D possibly matching TRBD2 (7 bases). The V end lost 2 bases, the J end lost 6 bases, and 13 bases lay between the germline ends. This CDR3 comprises 15 residues. Looked up from germline, CDR1 is SGHNT and CDR2 is YENEEA. CDR3 amino acids: CASSLTGGVSGELFF. In DNA, the CDR3 is TGTGCCAGCAGCTTAACGGGGGGCGTTTCCGGGGAGCTGTTTTTT.

The chain links TRBV30 to TRBJ2-7; 7 bases fit TRBD1. Germline values: CDR1 GTSNPN, CDR2 SVGIG (reference sequence). J lost 12 bases, V lost 4 bases, and 21 bases had no gene match. The CDR3 spans 15 residues. CDR3 protein: CAWTISPGQRSSRYF. The CDR3 nucleotides are TGTGCCTGGACGATCTCGCCGGGACAGCGATCGAGCAGGTACTTC.